This is a list of T cell receptor beta chains from one sample in a study of CD8+CD57+ T cells in acquired aplastic anemia. In TCRdb, the reads were re-called with MiXCR into one record per CDR3 protein. The sample consists of 400,000 to 450,000 distinct CDR3 sequences, about 70% of them appearing once. The sequencing input was sorted CD4+, CD8+, or CD8+CD57+ T cells (not recorded which) from PBMCs. These TCRs come from a human donor in good health, serving as a control. CDR3s include the opening cysteine and the closing phenylalanine or tryptophan. D genes are given only for firm matches. The size field is filled for only some rows; it gives once, few, many or a size class.

-,-,TRBJ2-5,TRBV7-9,CASSLAGASTDTTQYF,TGTGCCAGCAGCTTAGCGGGGGCAAGCACAGATACGACGCAGTACTTC
-,-,TRBJ2-7,TRBV20-1,CSASSFSTYEQYF,TGCAGTGCCAGCAGTTTTTCCACCTACGAGCAGTACTTC
-,TRBD1,TRBJ1-5,TRBV11-3,CASSRDRAQHQPQHF,TGTGCCAGCAGCCGGGACAGAGCCCAGCATCAGCCCCAGCATTTT
-,-,TRBJ1-2,TRBV7-2,CASTFVGGGDETHTF,TGTGCCAGCACCTTCGTGGGCGGGGGGGACGAGACCCACACCTTC
-,TRBD1,TRBJ2-6,TRBV5-1,CASSRGQDASSGANVLTF,TGCGCCAGCAGCCGGGGACAGGACGCGAGCTCTGGGGCCAACGTCCTGACTTTC
many,-,TRBJ2-5,TRBV7-2,CASSLARLGSQETQYF,TGTGCCAGCAGCTTAGCGAGGCTAGGTTCCCAAGAGACCCAGTACTTC
-,-,TRBJ2-3,TRBV4-1,CASSVTSPSTDTQCF,TGCGCCAGCAGCGTGACTAGTCCCAGCACAGATACGCAGTGTTTT
once,-,TRBJ1-6,TRBV5-7,CASSPPGRTGSYNSPLHF,TGTGCCAGCAGCCCCCCGGGGAGGACCGGCTCCTATAATTCACCCCTCCACTTT
-,-,TRBJ1-1,TRBV5-6,CASSWGQGTEAFF,TGTGCCAGCAGCTGGGGGCAGGGTACTGAAGCTTTCTTT
-,-,TRBJ2-1,TRBV7-9,CASRGQSNTGEIEQFF,TGTGCCAGCAGGGGCCAGTCGAACACCGGGGAGATCGAGCAGTTCTTC
-,-,TRBJ2-1,TRBV9,CASSRQRGRTGEFF,TGTGCCAGCAGCCGGCAACGGGGGAGGACCGGGGAGTTCTTC